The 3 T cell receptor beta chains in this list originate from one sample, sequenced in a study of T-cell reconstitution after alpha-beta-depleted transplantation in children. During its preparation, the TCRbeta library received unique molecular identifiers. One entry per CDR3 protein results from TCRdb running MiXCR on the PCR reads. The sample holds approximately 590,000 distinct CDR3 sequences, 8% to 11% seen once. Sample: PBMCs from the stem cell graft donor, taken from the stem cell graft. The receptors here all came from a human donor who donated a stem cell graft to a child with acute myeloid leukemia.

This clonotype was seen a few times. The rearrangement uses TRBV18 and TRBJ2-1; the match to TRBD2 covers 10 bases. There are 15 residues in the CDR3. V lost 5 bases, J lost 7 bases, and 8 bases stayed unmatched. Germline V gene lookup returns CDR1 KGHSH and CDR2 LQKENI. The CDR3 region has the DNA TGTGCCAGCTCAACCATAGCGGGAGGAGGGAATGAGCAGTTCTTC. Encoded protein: CASSTIAGGGNEQFF.

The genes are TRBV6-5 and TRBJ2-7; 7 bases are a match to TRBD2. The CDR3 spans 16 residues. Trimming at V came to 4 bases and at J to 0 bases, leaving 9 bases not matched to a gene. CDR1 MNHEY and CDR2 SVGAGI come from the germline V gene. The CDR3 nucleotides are TGTGCCAGCAGTTCCCCGGGTAGCGGGTCCTCCTACGAGCAGTACTTC. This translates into CASSSPGSGSSYEQYF.

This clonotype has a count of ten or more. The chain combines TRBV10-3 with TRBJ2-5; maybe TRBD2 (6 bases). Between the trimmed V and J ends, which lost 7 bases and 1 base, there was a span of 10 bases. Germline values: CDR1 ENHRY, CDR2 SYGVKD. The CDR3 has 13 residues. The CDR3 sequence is CAITRDFQETQYF. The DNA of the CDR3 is TGTGCCATCACCCGGGACTTCCAAGAGACCCAGTACTTC.